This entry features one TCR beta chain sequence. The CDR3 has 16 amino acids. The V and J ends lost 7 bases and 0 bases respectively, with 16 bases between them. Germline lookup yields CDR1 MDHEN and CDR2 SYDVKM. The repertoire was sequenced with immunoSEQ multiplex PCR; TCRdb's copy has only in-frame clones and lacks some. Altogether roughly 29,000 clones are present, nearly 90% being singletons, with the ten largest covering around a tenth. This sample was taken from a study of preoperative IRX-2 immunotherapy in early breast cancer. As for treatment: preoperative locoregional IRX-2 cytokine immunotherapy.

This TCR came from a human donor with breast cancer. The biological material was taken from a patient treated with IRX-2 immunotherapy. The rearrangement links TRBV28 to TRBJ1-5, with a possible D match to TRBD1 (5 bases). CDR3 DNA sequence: TGTGCCAGCATCGGGGGAAATCTTTATAGCAATCAGCCCCAGCATTTT. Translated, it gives CASIGGNLYSNQPQHF.